The 3 T cell receptor beta chains listed next were all sequenced from one sample in a study of T cell changes during pregnancy in multiple sclerosis. Measured with immunoSEQ multiplex PCR; TCRdb has only the in-frame clones, and not every one. Here the sample spans more than 85,000 clones, almost 95% being singletons. Sample: peripheral blood, taken before pregnancy. Receptors originate from a female donor with multiple sclerosis, enrolled in a pregnancy study.

The rearrangement joins TRBV5-6 to TRBJ2-3, with a tentative D call TRBD1 (6 bases). The ends were cut back, 4 bases at V and 4 bases at J, with 13 bases in the middle. The CDR3 runs 14 residues. CDR1 and CDR2 from the germline V gene are SGHDT and YYEEEE. The CDR3 is CASSATTGSDTQYF. In DNA form, the CDR3 reads TGTGCCAGCAGCGCGACCACAGGGTCAGATACGCAGTATTTT. Full variable domain (rest looked up from reference TRBV5-6 and TRBJ2-3): DAGVTQSPTHLIKTRGQQVTLRCSPKSGHDTVSWYQQALGQGPQFIFQYYEEEERQRGNFPDRFSGHQFPNYSSELNVNALLLGDSALYLCASSATTGSDTQYFGPGTRLTVL.

V usage is TRBV27 and J usage is TRBJ2-1; D is possibly TRBD2 (5 bases). From germline, CDR1 is MNHEY and CDR2 SMNVEV (reference sequence). V shed 1 base and J shed 6 bases, with 10 bases lying between them. The CDR3 runs 14 residues. CDR3 sequence reads: CASSLFRGSNEQFF. CDR3 DNA: TGTGCCAGCAGTTTATTCAGAGGGAGCAATGAGCAGTTCTTC.

The chain recombines TRBV29-1 with TRBJ1-3, with D unclear. CDR3 length: 12 amino acids. Germline CDR1 reads SQVTM; CDR2 reads ANQGSEA. Trimming stripped 3 bases from V and 10 bases from J, with 13 bases between. DNA of the CDR3: TGCAGCGTTGAGTCCACCGCCGGGACCATATATTTT. Translated: CSVESTAGTIYF.